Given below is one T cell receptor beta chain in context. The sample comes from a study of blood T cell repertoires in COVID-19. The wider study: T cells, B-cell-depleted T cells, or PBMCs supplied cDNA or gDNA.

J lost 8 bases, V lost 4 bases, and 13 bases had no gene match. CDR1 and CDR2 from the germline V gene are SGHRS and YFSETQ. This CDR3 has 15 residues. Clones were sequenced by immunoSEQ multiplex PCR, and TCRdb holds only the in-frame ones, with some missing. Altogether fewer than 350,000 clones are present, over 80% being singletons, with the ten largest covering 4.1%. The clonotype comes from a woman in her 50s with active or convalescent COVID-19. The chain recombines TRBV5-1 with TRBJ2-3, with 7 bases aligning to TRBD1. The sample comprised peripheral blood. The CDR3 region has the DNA TGCGCCAGCAGCCCGGACGGCAGGGGGTGGGGTACGCAGTATTTT. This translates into CASSPDGRGWGTQYF.